This TCR beta chain was sequenced in a study of T-cell memory formation after mild COVID-19 (dated by TCRdb to the early 2020s). At the level of the whole study: Most TCR sequence clusters were specific to one of the two donors. Two young, previously healthy adult volunteers made up the cohort, one male and one female. In a couple of donors, T-cell clones that expanded and contracted after mild COVID-19 were tracked by sequencing TCRalpha and TCRbeta repertoires over time.

This clonotype has more than one count but fewer than ten. Its antigen has not been determined. No quality values exist for individual bases; no much larger clone is one base distant. The run used an Illumina NovaSeq 6000. cDNA libraries for TCRalpha and TCRbeta were prepared by 5'RACE using constant-segment primers, with sample barcodes and unique molecular identifiers added. RNA was extracted from every sample with Trizol reagent. Libraries were amplified in two PCR steps, with a second sample barcode and Illumina TruSeq adapters added in the second step. Sequencing of libraries was performed on an Illumina NovaSeq with 2 x 150 bp paired-end reads. Per the original workflow: Demultiplexing of reads and collapsing into UMI-guided consensus sequences were performed with migec v1.2.7. Using mixcr v2.1.11, the UMI consensuses were aligned to TRA and TRB V and J templates and assembled into clonotypes. A clonotype was counted as expanded or contracted only when both edgeR and NoisET called the clonotype significant, with the noise models trained on biological replicates. edgeR calls used a false discovery rate-adjusted p below 0.01 and a log2 fold-change threshold of 1. As an exploratory analysis of dynamics, PCA with hierarchical clustering was applied to max-normalized trajectories of the 1000 most abundant clonotypes. Separately sequenced CD4+ and CD8+ repertoires were used to assign a CD4 or CD8 phenotype to each responding clone. The public reads were quality trimmed at Q25 with fastp and then assembled into clones with MiXCR by TCRdb, keeping productive beta chains. Every entry covers one CDR3 protein and lists the most common genes and DNA from its rows. For this entry, the V and J calls and clone size follow TCRdb and not the study's own pipeline. In this sample the table shows about 430,000 distinct CDR3 sequences, around 24% of which occur a single time. The ten largest clones represent around 8.8% of the sample.

PBMCs were isolated by Ficoll-Paque density gradient centrifugation. The paper as a whole reports these results and caveats: Some responding clones were detected in pre-infection memory, which suggested that pre-existing cross-reactive memory T cells had joined the SARS-CoV-2 response. Only two mild cases were covered by the study, and larger cohorts that include severe cases with pre-infection samples were considered necessary. Balanced CD4/CD8 phenotypes were observed for clones contracting from day 15 to 85, whereas a bias towards CD4+ was observed for a second wave of clones expanding from day 15 to 37. Contracting CD4+ clones appeared mostly in the CM and EM memory subsets, whereas CD8+ clones were enriched in EMRA. The second-wave clones that peaked on day 37 were not confirmed to be SARS-CoV-2 specific.

The CDR3 starts with the cysteine, ends with the phenylalanine, and has 15 residues. Only the CDR3 part of the read is kept: 45 bases, read in frame from the first base. According to the germline V gene, CDR1 reads SGHTA and CDR2 reads FQGTGA. V has 2 bases trimmed and J has 8 bases trimmed; junction bases matching no gene number 8. What was sequenced was PBMCs or a T cell subset sorted from them (not recorded which). The sequence was obtained from an adult woman who had mild COVID-19 (a few samples of this study predate the infection). The sample titles of this study are shuffled in the database, so cell type and time point are left out; the donor was told from shared clones. The chain links TRBV7-3 with TRBJ2-1; TRBD2 aligns with 8 central bases. The DNA is as follows: TGTGCCAGCAGCTTACAAGCGGGAGAATCCCATGAGCAGTTCTTC. Its amino acids are CASSLQAGESHEQFF.